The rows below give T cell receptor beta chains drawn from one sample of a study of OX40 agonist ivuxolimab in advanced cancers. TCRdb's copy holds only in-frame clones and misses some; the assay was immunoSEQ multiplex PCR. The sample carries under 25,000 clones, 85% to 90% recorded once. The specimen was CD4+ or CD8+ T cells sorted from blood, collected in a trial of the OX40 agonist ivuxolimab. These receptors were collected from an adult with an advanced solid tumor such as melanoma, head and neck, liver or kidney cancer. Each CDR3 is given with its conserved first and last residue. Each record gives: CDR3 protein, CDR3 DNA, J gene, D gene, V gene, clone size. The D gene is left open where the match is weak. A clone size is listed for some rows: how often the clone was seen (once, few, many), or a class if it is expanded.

CDR3aa: CASTSARLNYGYTF
CDR3nt: TGTGCCAGCACCTCAGCTCGGCTTAACTATGGCTACACCTTC
j_gene: TRBJ1-2
d_gene: .
v_gene: TRBV7-8
abundance: .

CDR3aa: CASSQGTSGRIPEQYF
CDR3nt: TGTGCCAGCAGCCAAGGGACTAGCGGGAGGATCCCCGAGCAGTACTTC
j_gene: TRBJ2-7
d_gene: TRBD2
v_gene: TRBV4-1
abundance: few

CDR3aa: CASSFSGINEQYF
CDR3nt: TGTGCCAGCAGCTTCAGCGGCATAAACGAGCAGTACTTC
j_gene: TRBJ2-7
d_gene: .
v_gene: TRBV5-5
abundance: .

CDR3aa: CASSYESSYNEQFF
CDR3nt: TGTGCCAGCAGTTACGAGAGCTCCTACAATGAGCAGTTCTTC
j_gene: TRBJ2-1
d_gene: .
v_gene: TRBV28
abundance: .

CDR3aa: CASNPTGGWYEQYF
CDR3nt: TGTGCCAGCAACCCGACAGGGGGCTGGTACGAGCAGTACTTC
j_gene: TRBJ2-7
d_gene: TRBD1
v_gene: TRBV28
abundance: once

CDR3aa: CASSQDLSGSTDTQYF
CDR3nt: TGCGCCAGCAGCCAAGATCTGAGCGGGAGCACAGATACGCAGTATTTT
j_gene: TRBJ2-3
d_gene: .
v_gene: TRBV4-3
abundance: .

CDR3aa: CASSRGLAGERSYNEQFF
CDR3nt: TGCGCCAGCAGCCGTGGACTAGCGGGAGAGCGTTCCTACAATGAGCAGTTCTTC
j_gene: TRBJ2-1
d_gene: TRBD2
v_gene: TRBV4-3
abundance: .

CDR3aa: CASTWSSYNEQFF
CDR3nt: TGTGCCAGCACATGGAGCTCCTACAATGAGCAGTTCTTC
j_gene: TRBJ2-1
d_gene: .
v_gene: TRBV2
abundance: once

CDR3aa: CASTDVYNEQFF
CDR3nt: TGTGCCAGCACGGACGTCTACAATGAGCAGTTCTTC
j_gene: TRBJ2-1
d_gene: .
v_gene: TRBV27
abundance: .

CDR3aa: CASSLTGTGFYEQYF
CDR3nt: TGTGCCAGCAGTTTAACCGGGACAGGGTTCTACGAGCAGTACTTC
j_gene: TRBJ2-7
d_gene: TRBD1
v_gene: TRBV27
abundance: .

CDR3aa: CASSPKTGLSPLHF
CDR3nt: TGTGCCAGTAGTCCCAAGACAGGTCTCTCCCCCCTCCACTTT
j_gene: TRBJ1-6
d_gene: .
v_gene: TRBV19
abundance: .

CDR3aa: CASSLLDLHNEQFF
CDR3nt: TGTGCCAGCAGCTTACTGGACCTACACAATGAGCAGTTCTTC
j_gene: TRBJ2-1
d_gene: .
v_gene: TRBV11-2
abundance: once

CDR3aa: CASSQERGAGAYEQYF
CDR3nt: TGTGCCAGCAGCCAAGAAAGGGGCGCAGGGGCCTACGAGCAGTACTTC
j_gene: TRBJ2-7
d_gene: .
v_gene: TRBV4-2
abundance: .

CDR3aa: CASSDGGNEQFF
CDR3nt: TGCGCCAGCAGCGATGGCGGGAATGAGCAGTTCTTC
j_gene: TRBJ2-1
d_gene: .
v_gene: TRBV4-1
abundance: .

CDR3aa: CASGQDLGYTDTQYF
CDR3nt: TGTGCCAGCGGGCAAGACCTGGGGTACACAGATACGCAGTATTTT
j_gene: TRBJ2-3
d_gene: .
v_gene: TRBV6-1
abundance: .

CDR3aa: CASSSISGREETQYF
CDR3nt: TGTGCCAGCAGCTCCATAAGCGGGAGGGAAGAGACCCAGTACTTC
j_gene: TRBJ2-5
d_gene: TRBD2
v_gene: TRBV11-2
abundance: .

CDR3aa: CASSPRGRQEGYTF
CDR3nt: TGTGCCAGCAGTCCCAGGGGGCGGCAGGAAGGCTACACCTTC
j_gene: TRBJ1-2
d_gene: TRBD1
v_gene: TRBV28
abundance: .

CDR3aa: CASSASGLAGNEQFF
CDR3nt: TGTGCCAGCAGCGCCTCGGGACTAGCGGGCAATGAGCAGTTCTTC
j_gene: TRBJ2-1
d_gene: TRBD2
v_gene: TRBV9
abundance: .

CDR3aa: CASTTLDRGGPGYTF
CDR3nt: TGTGCCAGCACCACCCTCGACAGGGGAGGCCCTGGCTACACCTTC
j_gene: TRBJ1-2
d_gene: TRBD1
v_gene: TRBV6-6
abundance: .

CDR3aa: CASRWEGPYEQYF
CDR3nt: TGTGCCAGCAGGTGGGAAGGGCCATACGAGCAGTACTTC
j_gene: TRBJ2-7
d_gene: .
v_gene: TRBV28
abundance: once

CDR3aa: CASSQDRRDTEAFF
CDR3nt: TGCGCCAGCAGCCAAGATCGACGGGACACTGAAGCTTTCTTT
j_gene: TRBJ1-1
d_gene: .
v_gene: TRBV4-1
abundance: .

CDR3aa: CASSRPGDQPQHF
CDR3nt: TGTGCCAGCAGTAGGCCCGGGGATCAGCCCCAGCATTTT
j_gene: TRBJ1-5
d_gene: .
v_gene: TRBV28
abundance: .

CDR3aa: CASGSGRQNQPQHF
CDR3nt: TGTGCCAGCGGGTCGGGACGCCAGAATCAGCCCCAGCATTTT
j_gene: TRBJ1-5
d_gene: .
v_gene: TRBV6-5
abundance: .

CDR3aa: CASSYASEAFF
CDR3nt: TGTGCCAGCAGTTACGCCTCTGAAGCTTTCTTT
j_gene: TRBJ1-1
d_gene: .
v_gene: TRBV6-5
abundance: .

CDR3aa: CASSPHIGEQFF
CDR3nt: TGTGCCAGCAGCCCCCACATAGGTGAGCAGTTCTTC
j_gene: TRBJ2-1
d_gene: .
v_gene: TRBV7-9
abundance: .

CDR3aa: CASTEGTADTGELFF
CDR3nt: TGTGCCAGCACGGAGGGGACAGCAGACACCGGGGAGCTGTTTTTT
j_gene: TRBJ2-2
d_gene: .
v_gene: TRBV2
abundance: .

CDR3aa: CASSQVQSGSYEQYF
CDR3nt: TGCGCCAGCAGCCAAGTGCAATCAGGGAGCTACGAGCAGTACTTC
j_gene: TRBJ2-7
d_gene: .
v_gene: TRBV4-1
abundance: .

CDR3aa: CASSDDSATNEKLFF
CDR3nt: TGTGCCAGCAGCGATGACTCTGCAACTAATGAAAAACTGTTTTTT
j_gene: TRBJ1-4
d_gene: .
v_gene: TRBV2
abundance: .

CDR3aa: CASSVVGDTAGQPQHF
CDR3nt: TGTGCCAGCAGTGTAGTGGGGGACACAGCAGGGCAGCCCCAGCATTTT
j_gene: TRBJ1-5
d_gene: .
v_gene: TRBV6-1
abundance: once

CDR3aa: CASIQGQGRNTEAFF
CDR3nt: TGTGCCAGCATTCAGGGACAGGGGCGAAACACTGAAGCTTTCTTT
j_gene: TRBJ1-1
d_gene: TRBD1
v_gene: TRBV27
abundance: .

CDR3aa: CASSPGVSNEQFF
CDR3nt: TGTGCCAGCAGCCCCGGGGTGAGCAATGAGCAGTTCTTC
j_gene: TRBJ2-1
d_gene: .
v_gene: TRBV9
abundance: .

CDR3aa: CASSFFSGRVNEQFF
CDR3nt: TGTGCCAGCAGCTTCTTTAGCGGGAGGGTCAATGAGCAGTTCTTC
j_gene: TRBJ2-1
d_gene: TRBD2
v_gene: TRBV5-6
abundance: .

CDR3aa: CASSYILATNRDTQYF
CDR3nt: TGTGCCAGCAGCTATATCCTAGCGACCAATAGAGATACGCAGTATTTT
j_gene: TRBJ2-3
d_gene: .
v_gene: TRBV7-2
abundance: .

CDR3aa: CASTLGQGRIYGYTF
CDR3nt: TGTGCCAGCACCCTGGGACAGGGAAGGATCTATGGCTACACCTTC
j_gene: TRBJ1-2
d_gene: TRBD1
v_gene: TRBV28
abundance: .

CDR3aa: CASNRDPTYEQYF
CDR3nt: TGTGCCAGCAACCGGGACCCTACCTACGAGCAGTACTTC
j_gene: TRBJ2-7
d_gene: .
v_gene: TRBV25-1
abundance: .

CDR3aa: CASTGGTSGYIYNEQFF
CDR3nt: TGCGCCAGTACGGGTGGGACTAGCGGGTATATTTACAATGAGCAGTTCTTC
j_gene: TRBJ2-1
d_gene: TRBD2
v_gene: TRBV5-1
abundance: once

CDR3aa: CASSSDPHEQFF
CDR3nt: TGTGCCAGCAGCTCCGACCCACATGAGCAGTTCTTC
j_gene: TRBJ2-1
d_gene: .
v_gene: TRBV7-9
abundance: .

CDR3aa: CASSVPSGQLAGGNTGELFF
CDR3nt: TGTGCCAGCAGCGTTCCTAGCGGGCAGCTAGCGGGAGGGAACACCGGGGAGCTGTTTTTT
j_gene: TRBJ2-2
d_gene: TRBD2
v_gene: TRBV9
abundance: .

CDR3aa: CASRVQGVFSNQPQHF
CDR3nt: TGTGCCAGCAGGGTCCAAGGGGTTTTTAGCAATCAGCCCCAGCATTTT
j_gene: TRBJ1-5
d_gene: .
v_gene: TRBV28
abundance: .

CDR3aa: CASSLETGLDTEAFF
CDR3nt: TGTGCCAGCAGCTTAGAAACGGGGCTGGACACTGAAGCTTTCTTT
j_gene: TRBJ1-1
d_gene: .
v_gene: TRBV11-3
abundance: .

CDR3aa: CASSIGDEQFF
CDR3nt: TGTGCCAGTAGTATAGGCGATGAGCAGTTCTTC
j_gene: TRBJ2-1
d_gene: .
v_gene: TRBV19
abundance: .

CDR3aa: CASSLLRGGTDTQYF
CDR3nt: TGTGCCAGCAGCTTGCTTAGGGGAGGAACAGATACGCAGTATTTT
j_gene: TRBJ2-3
d_gene: .
v_gene: TRBV7-6
abundance: .

CDR3aa: CASSSGQGSEQFF
CDR3nt: TGTGCCAGCAGCTCGGGACAGGGAAGTGAGCAGTTCTTC
j_gene: TRBJ2-1
d_gene: TRBD1
v_gene: TRBV5-6
abundance: .

CDR3aa: CASSLLAGDYEQYF
CDR3nt: TGTGCCAGCAGTTTACTAGCGGGGGACTACGAGCAGTACTTC
j_gene: TRBJ2-7
d_gene: TRBD2
v_gene: TRBV27
abundance: .

CDR3aa: CASSMRFGASWEQYF
CDR3nt: TGTGCCAGTAGTATGCGGTTCGGCGCTAGCTGGGAGCAGTACTTC
j_gene: TRBJ2-7
d_gene: .
v_gene: TRBV19
abundance: .

CDR3aa: CASSQESPSDPPYEQYF
CDR3nt: TGTGCCAGCAGCCAAGAATCCCCTAGCGACCCGCCCTACGAGCAGTACTTC
j_gene: TRBJ2-7
d_gene: .
v_gene: TRBV4-2
abundance: .

CDR3aa: CASSDVAETTDTQYF
CDR3nt: TGTGCCAGCAGTGATGTAGCGGAGACCACAGATACGCAGTATTTT
j_gene: TRBJ2-3
d_gene: .
v_gene: TRBV27
abundance: .

CDR3aa: CASSRRDSSYEQYF
CDR3nt: TGTGCCAGCAGTAGACGGGACAGTTCCTACGAGCAGTACTTC
j_gene: TRBJ2-7
d_gene: TRBD1
v_gene: TRBV2
abundance: .

CDR3aa: CASSPDDLQLSFYGYTF
CDR3nt: TGTGCCAGCTCCCCGGACGACCTACAGCTATCCTTCTATGGCTACACCTTC
j_gene: TRBJ1-2
d_gene: .
v_gene: TRBV25-1
abundance: .

CDR3aa: CASSLQGVLYNEQFF
CDR3nt: TGTGCCAGCAGCTTACAGGGGGTTCTCTACAATGAGCAGTTCTTC
j_gene: TRBJ2-1
d_gene: TRBD1
v_gene: TRBV5-5
abundance: once

CDR3aa: CASSVEGTRGGELFF
CDR3nt: TGTGCCAGCAGCGTAGAAGGGACTAGAGGCGGGGAGCTGTTTTTT
j_gene: TRBJ2-2
d_gene: TRBD2
v_gene: TRBV9
abundance: .

CDR3aa: CASSFGGHEQFF
CDR3nt: TGTGCCAGCAGCTTCGGGGGCCATGAGCAGTTCTTC
j_gene: TRBJ2-1
d_gene: .
v_gene: TRBV7-2
abundance: .

CDR3aa: CASSLGGQGSYEQYF
CDR3nt: TGTGCCAGCAGCTTAGGAGGACAGGGGTCCTACGAGCAGTACTTC
j_gene: TRBJ2-7
d_gene: TRBD1
v_gene: TRBV7-2
abundance: once

CDR3aa: CASRPPGRDTQYF
CDR3nt: TGTGCCAGCAGACCACCAGGAAGAGATACGCAGTATTTT
j_gene: TRBJ2-3
d_gene: .
v_gene: TRBV7-2
abundance: .

CDR3aa: CASSIRDTYQPQHF
CDR3nt: TGTGCCAGTAGTATTCGGGACACCTATCAGCCCCAGCATTTT
j_gene: TRBJ1-5
d_gene: .
v_gene: TRBV19
abundance: .

CDR3aa: CASSVKREVADTQYF
CDR3nt: TGTGCCAGCAGTGTCAAGCGGGAGGTCGCAGATACGCAGTATTTT
j_gene: TRBJ2-3
d_gene: TRBD2
v_gene: TRBV6-1
abundance: .

CDR3aa: CASSQAGDGGTFSYEQYF
CDR3nt: TGCGCCAGCAGCCAAGCCGGGGACGGGGGCACCTTCTCCTACGAGCAGTACTTC
j_gene: TRBJ2-7
d_gene: .
v_gene: TRBV4-3
abundance: .

CDR3aa: CASRGLGDTQYF
CDR3nt: TGTGCCAGCAGAGGACTGGGGGATACGCAGTATTTT
j_gene: TRBJ2-3
d_gene: .
v_gene: TRBV7-6
abundance: .

CDR3aa: CASSFASGTEAFF
CDR3nt: TGTGCCAGCAGCTTCGCTTCCGGGACTGAAGCTTTCTTT
j_gene: TRBJ1-1
d_gene: .
v_gene: TRBV7-9
abundance: .

CDR3aa: CASSLGPRYEQYF
CDR3nt: TGTGCCAGCAGCTTAGGACCCCGTTACGAGCAGTACTTC
j_gene: TRBJ2-7
d_gene: .
v_gene: TRBV11-2
abundance: .